Here is one T cell receptor (beta chain) with its context. The length of the CDR3 is 14 residues. V shed 2 bases and J 3 bases; nucleotides not matched to a gene: 3. Germline V gene sequence: CDR1 SGDLS, CDR2 YYNGEE. The sample belongs to a study of blood T cell repertoires in COVID-19. As for the study in general: There were acute and convalescent COVID-19 samples, and they came from the United States, Italy and Spain. T cells, B-cell-depleted T cells, or PBMCs supplied cDNA or gDNA.

In the original analysis: The assay estimated nucleated cells by amplifying reference gene primers. This table comes from immunoSEQ multiplex PCR, and its TCRdb copy is limited to in-frame clones, with some not included. V and J calls and clone size are those listed in that table; D and trimming were worked out from the DNA. The table has roughly 260,000 clones, approximately 86% seen once. Sequencing was carried out using PBMCs or T cells enriched from blood (not recorded which). The chain couples TRBV9 to TRBJ2-3; 7 bases line up with TRBD2. The sequence came from a woman younger than 30 who had recovered from COVID-19. DNA of the CDR3: TGTGCCAGCAGCGTCGGTAGCGGGACAGATACGCAGTATTTT. This gives the protein CASSVGSGTDTQYF.